The 5 T cell receptor beta chains below were found in one sample sequenced in a study of blood T cell repertoires in COVID-19. Sequencing used immunoSEQ multiplex PCR; TCRdb keeps in-frame clones, though not all of them. The sample has about 160,000 clones, 82% seen once; the top ten hold around 7%. Specimen: peripheral blood. All receptors derive from a woman aged 40-49 years with COVID-19, enrolled during active disease.

The chain carries TRBV2 and TRBJ2-7, with D possibly matching TRBD1 (5 bases). This CDR3 has 12 amino acids. In germline, CDR1 is SNHLY, CDR2 FYNNEI. V gave up 3 bases and J gave up 3 bases, with 6 bases separating them. The chain's CDR3 is CASSDQGYEQYV. The CDR3 nucleotides are TGTGCCAGCAGTGATCAGGGCTACGAGCAGTACGTC.

This clone came up a few times. This chain links TRBV30 with TRBJ1-2; maybe TRBD1 (5 bases). Germline CDR1 and CDR2: GTSNPN and SVGIG (reference sequence). V lost 4 bases and J 2 bases, leaving 14 bases between the germline ends. This CDR3 comprises 14 residues. CDR3 sequence (DNA): TGTGCCTGGACGGGCATAGGGGCAAACTATGGCTACACCTTC. Amino acids: CAWTGIGANYGYTF.

The chain has TRBV5-1 and TRBJ2-5; D is uncertain. Trimming stripped 1 base from V and 0 bases from J, with 4 bases between. CDR1 is SGHRS and CDR2 is YFSETQ in the germline V gene. This CDR3 region has 13 residues. CDR3 residues: CASSLSNQETQYF. CDR3 sequence (DNA): TGCGCCAGCAGCTTGAGCAACCAAGAGACCCAGTACTTC.

The chain uses TRBV4-1 and TRBJ1-1, with D perhaps TRBD1 (5 bases). Germline V gene lookup returns CDR1 MGHRA and CDR2 YSYEKL. This CDR3 region has 15 residues. The V end lost 2 bases, the J end lost 1 base, and 11 bases lay between the germline ends. CDR3 residues: CASSQRQNGNTEAFF. In DNA, the CDR3 is TGCGCCAGCAGCCAAAGACAGAATGGGAACACTGAAGCTTTCTTT.

The CDR3 coding sequence is TGTGCCAGCAGCTCGCCCGGGACAGGGGACTATGGCTACACCTTC. Translation gives CASSSPGTGDYGYTF. The chain recombines TRBV11-2 with TRBJ1-2; 10 nucleotides match TRBD1. The V gene's germline CDR1 is SGHAT and CDR2 FQNNGV. The trim removed 4 bases at V and 3 bases at J, leaving 5 bases unmatched. CDR3 length equals 15 residues. Combining the CDR3 with reference TRBV11-2 and TRBJ1-2 gives the whole variable domain EAGVAQSPRYKIIEKRQSVAFWCNPISGHATLYWYQQILGQGPKLLIQFQNNGVVDDSQLPKDRFSAERLKGVDSTLKIQPAKLEDSAVYLCASSSPGTGDYGYTFGSGTRLTVV.